This TCR beta chain was found in a study of OX40 agonist ivuxolimab in advanced cancers. Data came from immunoSEQ multiplex PCR; TCRdb stores just in-frame clones and leaves some out. The sample contains fewer than 25,000 clones, about 88% of which appear only once. CDR1 is WSHSY, CDR2 SAAADI, per germline. The CDR3 runs to 11 residues. Study-level results: Near-lowest levels of clonal expansion characterized partial responders at 0.1-3.0 mg/kg.

This clone was observed a single time. Its target is unknown. The input for sequencing was CD4+ or CD8+ T cells sorted from blood, taken in a trial of the OX40 agonist ivuxolimab. The rearrangement uses TRBV10-2 and TRBJ2-1; D unclear. This clonotype originated in an adult with an advanced solid tumor such as melanoma, head and neck, liver or kidney cancer. The CDR3 bases are TGCGCTGCCCGCACCAACAATGAGCAGTTCTTC. Translation gives CAARTNNEQFF.